Listed below are T cell receptor beta chains from one sample, sequenced in a study of T-cell reconstitution after alpha-beta-depleted transplantation in children. TCRdb processed the PCR reads anew with MiXCR; each CDR3 protein has one entry. The data contain a few hundred thousand distinct CDR3 sequences, over 40% of them singletons. Source: PBMCs, taken before TCRalphabeta/CD19-depleted stem cell transplant. These receptors originate from a girl aged 2-10 years with aplastic anemia, due to receive a stem cell transplant. The CDR3 runs from the conserved cysteine through the conserved F or W. The D gene is left open where the match is weak. Clone size is given for some rows only: seen once, a few or many times, or a class if the clone is expanded.

D	V	size	J	CDR3	DNA
.	TRBV7-2	few	TRBJ2-3	CASSLLRTSTDTQYF	TGTGCCAGCAGCTTATTGCGAACTAGCACAGATACGCAGTATTTT
TRBD1	TRBV7-2	few	TRBJ2-7	CASTGTGGYEQYF	TGTGCCAGCACGGGGACAGGGGGTTACGAGCAGTACTTC
.	TRBV20-1	.	TRBJ2-5	CSARLGGRGIKETQYF	TGCAGTGCTCGCCTGGGGGGGCGGGGGATTAAAGAGACCCAGTACTTC
.	TRBV7-3	.	TRBJ2-3	CASSLTGVATTDTQNF	TGTGCCAGCAGCTTAACTGGGGTAGCCACCACAGATACGCAGAATTTT
TRBD2	TRBV3-1	few	TRBJ2-5	CASSPPTSTFDQETQYF	TGTGCCAGCAGCCCCCCGACTAGCACCTTCGACCAAGAGACCCAGTACTTC
TRBD1	TRBV6-2/TRBV6-3	.	TRBJ1-5	CASSSAGKAGGSVRQPQHF	TGTGCCAGCAGTTCTGCCGGCAAGGCAGGGGGCTCGGTTCGGCAGCCCCAGCATTTT
TRBD1	TRBV28	.	TRBJ1-1	CASSRPGGDMNTEAFF	TGTGCCAGCAGCCGACCAGGGGGGGACATGAACACTGAAGCTTTCTTT
TRBD2	TRBV11-2	many	TRBJ2-3	CASTQGTSASYTDTQYF	TGTGCCAGCACCCAAGGGACTAGCGCGTCCTACACAGATACGCAGTATTTT
.	TRBV20-1	many	TRBJ1-1	CSAEGRTNTEAFF	TGCAGTGCCGAGGGACGGACGAACACTGAAGCTTTCTTT
.	TRBV7-2	many	TRBJ2-1	CASSLRTTRNAFF	TGTGCCAGCAGCTTAAGGACTACCAGAAACGCGTTCTTC
TRBD2	TRBV6-5	.	TRBJ2-1	CASSYVLAGGVLYNEQFF	TGTGCCAGCAGTTACGTCCTAGCGGGAGGGGTGTTGTACAATGAGCAGTTCTTC
.	TRBV7-2	many	TRBJ1-1	CASSLSRGEHREAFF	TGTGCCAGCAGCCTATCGCGGGGGGAGCATCGTGAAGCTTTCTTT
TRBD1	TRBV5-1	many	TRBJ1-1	CASSNGFGDRATEAFF	TGCGCCAGCAGTAACGGCTTTGGGGACAGGGCCACTGAAGCTTTCTTT
TRBD2	TRBV20-1	.	TRBJ2-1	CSASVGTRSYNEQFF	TGCAGTGCTAGCGTAGGGACTAGATCCTACAATGAGCAGTTCTTC
.	TRBV15	once	TRBJ2-5	CATSRDSQRTQYF	TGTGCCACCAGCAGAGACAGCCAGAGGACCCAGTACTTC
.	TRBV28	.	TRBJ1-3	CASSFEGNTIYF	TGTGCCAGCAGTTTCGAGGGAAACACCATATATTTT
TRBD2	TRBV29-1	few	TRBJ2-7	CSVEVSGSTNLLYEQYF	TGCAGCGTTGAGGTTAGCGGGAGTACAAACTTGCTCTACGAGCAGTACTTC
.	TRBV29-1	many	TRBJ2-2	CSVDEGPGTGELFF	TGCAGCGTTGATGAGGGGCCGGGCACCGGGGAGCTGTTTTTT
.	TRBV12-3/TRBV12-4	once	TRBJ1-2	CASSSTPSYGYTF	TGTGCCAGCAGTTCTACACCGAGCTATGGCTACACCTTC
TRBD1	TRBV9	.	TRBJ2-3	CASSATIDRDRTDTQYF	TGTGCCAGCAGCGCGACAATCGACAGGGACCGCACAGATACGCAGTATTTT
.	TRBV6-2/TRBV6-3	.	TRBJ2-3	CASSQGPHTQYF	TGTGCCAGCAGTCAAGGTCCTCATACGCAGTATTTT
.	TRBV6-5	once	TRBJ2-1	CASREHYNEQFF	TGTGCCAGCAGGGAGCACTACAATGAGCAGTTCTTC
.	TRBV6-1	.	TRBJ1-6	CASTALRAGESPLHF	TGTGCCAGCACCGCCCTCAGAGCCGGGGAATCACCCCTCCACTTT
.	TRBV29-1	.	TRBJ2-1	CSVDPGGPEQFF	TGCAGCGTTGACCCTGGAGGGCCCGAGCAGTTCTTC
.	TRBV9	few	TRBJ2-5	CASVVGETQYF	TGTGCCAGCGTAGTTGGAGAGACCCAGTACTTC
TRBD2	TRBV20-1	.	TRBJ2-1	CSAYLAGVYNEQFF	TGCAGTGCTTACCTAGCGGGGGTCTACAATGAGCAGTTCTTC
.	TRBV4-1	.	TRBJ1-6	CASSPGKAALLHF	TGCGCCAGCAGCCCGGGAAAGGCCGCCCTGCTACACTTT
TRBD1	TRBV7-9	.	TRBJ1-1	CASSLYGTDNTEAFF	TGTGCCAGCAGCTTATACGGGACAGATAACACTGAAGCTTTCTTT
TRBD1	TRBV6-5	many	TRBJ2-2	CASSSQGATGELFF	TGTGCCAGCAGTTCACAGGGGGCGACCGGGGAGCTGTTTTTT